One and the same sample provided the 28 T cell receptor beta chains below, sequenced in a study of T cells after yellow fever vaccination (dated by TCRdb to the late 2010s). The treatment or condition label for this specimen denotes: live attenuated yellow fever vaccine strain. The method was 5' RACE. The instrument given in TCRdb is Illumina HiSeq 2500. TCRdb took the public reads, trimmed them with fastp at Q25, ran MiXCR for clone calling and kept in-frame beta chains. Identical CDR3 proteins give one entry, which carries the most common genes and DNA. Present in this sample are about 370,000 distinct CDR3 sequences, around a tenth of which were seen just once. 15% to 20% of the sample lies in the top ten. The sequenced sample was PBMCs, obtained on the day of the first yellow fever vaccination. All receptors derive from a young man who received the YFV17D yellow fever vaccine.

The CDR3 DNA follows: TGCAGTGCTAGAGATCCGAGGGTCAATGAGCAGTTCTTC. This translates into CSARDPRVNEQFF. The genes are TRBV20-1 and TRBJ2-1, with D perhaps TRBD2 (5 bases). Trimming took 0 bases from V and 6 from J, leaving 9 bases between them. The CDR3 length is 13 residues. Per germline, CDR1 DFQATT and CDR2 SNEGSKA (reference sequence).

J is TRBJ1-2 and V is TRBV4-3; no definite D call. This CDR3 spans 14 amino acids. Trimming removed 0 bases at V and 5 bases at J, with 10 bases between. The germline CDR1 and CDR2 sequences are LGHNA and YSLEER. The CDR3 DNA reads TGCGCCAGCAGCCAAGAGGTGGTTGGATATGGCTACACCTTC. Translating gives CASSQEVVGYGYTF.

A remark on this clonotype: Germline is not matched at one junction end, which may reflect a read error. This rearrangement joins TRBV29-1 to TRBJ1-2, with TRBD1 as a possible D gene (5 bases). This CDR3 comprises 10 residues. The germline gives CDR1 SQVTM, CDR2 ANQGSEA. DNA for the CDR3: TGCAGAGTTGACAGCTATGGCTACACCTTC. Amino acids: CRVDSYGYTF.

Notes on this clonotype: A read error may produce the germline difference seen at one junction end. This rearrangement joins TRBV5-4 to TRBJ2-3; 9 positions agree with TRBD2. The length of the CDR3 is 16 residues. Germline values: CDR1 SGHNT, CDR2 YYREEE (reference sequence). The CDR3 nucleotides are TGTGCCAGCAGTCCGGGCAGCGGGGGGCGCACGGATACGCAGTATTTT. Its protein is CASSPGSGGRTDTQYF.

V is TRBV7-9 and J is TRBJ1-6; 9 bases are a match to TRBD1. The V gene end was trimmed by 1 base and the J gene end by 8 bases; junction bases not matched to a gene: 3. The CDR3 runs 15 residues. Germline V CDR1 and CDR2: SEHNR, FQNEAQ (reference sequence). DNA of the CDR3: TGTGCCAGCAGCTTAGTGGGACAGGGACATTCACCCCTCCACTTT. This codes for CASSLVGQGHSPLHF.

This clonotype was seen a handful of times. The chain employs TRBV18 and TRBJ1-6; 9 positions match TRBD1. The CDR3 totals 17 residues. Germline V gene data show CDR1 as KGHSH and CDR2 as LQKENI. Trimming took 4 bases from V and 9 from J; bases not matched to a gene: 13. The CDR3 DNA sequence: TGTGCCAGCTCACTCTTGGGGACAGGGATGGACGGTTCACCCCTCCACTTT. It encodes CASSLLGTGMDGSPLHF.

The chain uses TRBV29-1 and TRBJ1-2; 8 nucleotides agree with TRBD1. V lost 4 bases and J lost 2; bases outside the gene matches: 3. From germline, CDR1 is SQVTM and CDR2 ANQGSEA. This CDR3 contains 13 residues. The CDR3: CSVVTGGNYGYTF. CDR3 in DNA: TGCAGCGTTGTCACAGGGGGGAACTATGGCTACACCTTC. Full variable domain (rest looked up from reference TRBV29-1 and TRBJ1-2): SAVISQKPSRDICQRGTSLTIQCQVDSQVTMMFWYRQQPGQSLTLIATANQGSEATYESGFVIDKFPISRPNLTFSTLTVSNMSPEDSSIYLCSVVTGGNYGYTFGSGTRLTVV.

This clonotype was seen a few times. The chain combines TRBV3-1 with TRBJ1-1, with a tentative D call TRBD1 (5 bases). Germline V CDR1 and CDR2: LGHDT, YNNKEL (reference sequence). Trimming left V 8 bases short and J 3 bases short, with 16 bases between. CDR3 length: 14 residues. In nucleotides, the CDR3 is TGTGCCAGCGGAATAGGGGTCTCCGACACTGAAGCTTTCTTT. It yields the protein CASGIGVSDTEAFF.

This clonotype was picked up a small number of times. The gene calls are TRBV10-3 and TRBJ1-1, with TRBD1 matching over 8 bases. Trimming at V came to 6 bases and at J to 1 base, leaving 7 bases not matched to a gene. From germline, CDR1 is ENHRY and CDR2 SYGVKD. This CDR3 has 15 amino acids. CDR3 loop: CAIREGQGSNTEAFF. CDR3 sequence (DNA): TGTGCCATCAGAGAAGGACAGGGCTCGAACACTGAAGCTTTCTTT.

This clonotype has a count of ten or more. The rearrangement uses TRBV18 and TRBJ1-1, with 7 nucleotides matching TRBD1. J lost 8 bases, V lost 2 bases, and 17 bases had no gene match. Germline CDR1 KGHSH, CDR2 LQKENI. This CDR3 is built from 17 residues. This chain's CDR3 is CASSPSLYRDSNTEAFF. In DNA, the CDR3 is TGTGCCAGCTCACCAAGCCTGTATCGGGACAGTAATACAGAAGCTTTCTTT.

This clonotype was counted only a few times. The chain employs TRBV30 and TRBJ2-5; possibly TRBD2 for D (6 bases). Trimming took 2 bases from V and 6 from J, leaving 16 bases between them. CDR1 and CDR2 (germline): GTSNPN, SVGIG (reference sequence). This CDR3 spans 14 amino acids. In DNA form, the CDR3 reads TGTGCCTGGAGTACGGGACCGCGGGATAAGACCCAGTACTTC. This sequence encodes CAWSTGPRDKTQYF.

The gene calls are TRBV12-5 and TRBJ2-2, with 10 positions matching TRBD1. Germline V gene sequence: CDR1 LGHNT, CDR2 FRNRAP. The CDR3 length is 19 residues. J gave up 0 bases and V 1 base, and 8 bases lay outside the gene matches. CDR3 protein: CASGLASAGQGSNTGELFF. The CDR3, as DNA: TGTGCTAGTGGTTTGGCTTCCGCGGGACAGGGGTCGAACACCGGGGAGCTGTTTTTT.

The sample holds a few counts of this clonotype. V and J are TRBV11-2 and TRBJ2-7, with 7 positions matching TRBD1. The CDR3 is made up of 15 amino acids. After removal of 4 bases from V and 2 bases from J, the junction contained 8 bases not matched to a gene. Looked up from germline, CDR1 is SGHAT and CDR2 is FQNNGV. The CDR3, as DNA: TGTGCCAGCAGCTCTAGGGGGCCGGGCACCTACGAGCAGTACTTC. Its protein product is CASSSRGPGTYEQYF. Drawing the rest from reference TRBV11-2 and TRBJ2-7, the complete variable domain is EAGVAQSPRYKIIEKRQSVAFWCNPISGHATLYWYQQILGQGPKLLIQFQNNGVVDDSQLPKDRFSAERLKGVDSTLKIQPAKLEDSAVYLCASSSRGPGTYEQYFGPGTRLTVT.

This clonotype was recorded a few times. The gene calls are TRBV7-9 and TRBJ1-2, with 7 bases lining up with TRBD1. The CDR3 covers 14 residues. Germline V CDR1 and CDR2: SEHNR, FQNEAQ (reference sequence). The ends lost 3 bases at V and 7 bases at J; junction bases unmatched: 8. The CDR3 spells CASSFQGDRSGYTF. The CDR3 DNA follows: TGTGCCAGCAGCTTTCAGGGGGATCGTTCTGGCTACACCTTC.

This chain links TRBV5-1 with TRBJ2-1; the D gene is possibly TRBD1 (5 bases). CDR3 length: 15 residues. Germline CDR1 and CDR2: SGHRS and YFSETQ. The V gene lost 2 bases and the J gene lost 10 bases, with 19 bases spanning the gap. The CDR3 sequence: CASSLQANVVGEQFF. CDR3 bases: TGCGCCAGCAGCTTACAGGCGAACGTAGTTGGCGAGCAGTTCTTC. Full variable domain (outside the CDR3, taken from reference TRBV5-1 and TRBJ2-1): KAGVTQTPRYLIKTRGQQVTLSCSPISGHRSVSWYQQTPGQGLQFLFEYFSETQRNKGNFPGRFSGRQFSNSRSEMNVSTLELGDSALYLCASSLQANVVGEQFFGPGTRLTVL.

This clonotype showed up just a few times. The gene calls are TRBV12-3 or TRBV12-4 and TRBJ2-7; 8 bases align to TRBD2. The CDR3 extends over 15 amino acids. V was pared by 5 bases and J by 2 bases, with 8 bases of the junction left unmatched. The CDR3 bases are TGTGCCAGCAGTGCAGTCGGGGGGGCGACCTACGAGCAGTACTTC. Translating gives CASSAVGGATYEQYF.

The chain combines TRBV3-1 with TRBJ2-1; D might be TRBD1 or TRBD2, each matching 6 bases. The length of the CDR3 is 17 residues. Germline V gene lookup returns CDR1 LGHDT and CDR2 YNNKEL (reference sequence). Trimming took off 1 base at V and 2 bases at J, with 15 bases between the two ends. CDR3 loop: CASSQGLGGGTYNEQFF. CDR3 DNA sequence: TGTGCCAGCAGCCAAGGATTAGGAGGGGGTACCTACAATGAGCAGTTCTTC.

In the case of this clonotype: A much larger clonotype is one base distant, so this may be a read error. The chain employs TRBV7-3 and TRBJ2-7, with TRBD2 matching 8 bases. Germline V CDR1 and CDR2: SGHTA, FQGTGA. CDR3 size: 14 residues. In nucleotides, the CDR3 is TGTGCCGGCAGCCCTTTTGCGGGGGGCGACGAGCAGTACTTC. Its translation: CAGSPFAGGDEQYF.

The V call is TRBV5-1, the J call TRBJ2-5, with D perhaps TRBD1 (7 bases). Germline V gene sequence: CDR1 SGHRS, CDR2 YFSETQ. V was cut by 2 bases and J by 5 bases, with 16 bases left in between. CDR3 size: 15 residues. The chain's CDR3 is CASSLGGAAGETQYF. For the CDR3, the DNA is TGCGCCAGCAGCTTAGGGGGCGCCGCGGGGGAGACCCAGTACTTC. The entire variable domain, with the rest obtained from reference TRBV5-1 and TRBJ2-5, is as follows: KAGVTQTPRYLIKTRGQQVTLSCSPISGHRSVSWYQQTPGQGLQFLFEYFSETQRNKGNFPGRFSGRQFSNSRSEMNVSTLELGDSALYLCASSLGGAAGETQYFGPGTRLLVL.

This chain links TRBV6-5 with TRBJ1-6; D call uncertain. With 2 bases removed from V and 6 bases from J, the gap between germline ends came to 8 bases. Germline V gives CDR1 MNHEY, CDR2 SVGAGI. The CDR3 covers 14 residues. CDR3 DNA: TGTGCCAGCAGTTACAGGCAGTTTAATTCACCCCTCCACTTT. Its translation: CASSYRQFNSPLHF.

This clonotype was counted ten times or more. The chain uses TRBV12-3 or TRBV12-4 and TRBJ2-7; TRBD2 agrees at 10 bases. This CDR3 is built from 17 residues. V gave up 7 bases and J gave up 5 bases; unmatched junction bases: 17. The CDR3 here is CASTGRNTAGGRDEQYF. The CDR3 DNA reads TGTGCCAGCACCGGCCGTAACACAGCGGGGGGGAGGGACGAGCAGTACTTC.

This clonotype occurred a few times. The CDR3 is CASSGRRNQPQHF. The CDR3 DNA follows: TGTGCCAGCAGTGGGAGGCGTAATCAGCCCCAGCATTTT. The genes are TRBV6-1 and TRBJ1-5; D not resolved. The CDR3 has 13 residues. Trimming took off 4 bases at V and 4 bases at J, with 8 bases between the two ends. Germline-derived CDR1 and CDR2 are MNHNS and SASEGT.

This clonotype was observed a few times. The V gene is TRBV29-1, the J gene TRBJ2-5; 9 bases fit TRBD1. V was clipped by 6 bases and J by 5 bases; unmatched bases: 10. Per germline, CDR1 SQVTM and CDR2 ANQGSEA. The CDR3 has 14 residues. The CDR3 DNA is TGCAGCGTGGGGTGGACAGGGGTTGAGGAGACCCAGTACTTC. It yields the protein CSVGWTGVEETQYF.

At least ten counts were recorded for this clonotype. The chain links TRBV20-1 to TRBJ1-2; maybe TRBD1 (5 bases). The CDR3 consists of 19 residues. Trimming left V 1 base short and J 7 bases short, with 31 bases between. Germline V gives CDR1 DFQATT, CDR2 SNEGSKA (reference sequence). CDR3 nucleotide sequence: TGCAGTGCTAGAGTCATCTCCCTCTCCCGGGACCTTCGTAGAGGTGGCTACACCTTC. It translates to CSARVISLSRDLRRGGYTF.

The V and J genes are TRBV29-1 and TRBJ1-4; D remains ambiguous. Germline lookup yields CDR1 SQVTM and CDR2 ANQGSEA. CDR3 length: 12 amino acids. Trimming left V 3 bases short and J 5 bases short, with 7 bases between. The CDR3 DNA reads TGCAGCGTTGAGGGGATAAATGAAAAACTGTTTTTT. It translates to CSVEGINEKLFF.

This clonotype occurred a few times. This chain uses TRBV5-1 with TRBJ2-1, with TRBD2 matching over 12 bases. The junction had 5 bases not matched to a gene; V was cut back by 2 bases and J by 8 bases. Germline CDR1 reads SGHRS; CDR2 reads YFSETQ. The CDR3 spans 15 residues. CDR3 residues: CASSFSLAGGYEQFF. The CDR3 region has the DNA TGCGCCAGCAGCTTCTCCCTAGCGGGGGGGTATGAGCAGTTCTTC.

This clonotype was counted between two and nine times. DNA for the CDR3: TGCGCCAGCAGCTTGGGAGCAGGGACCATCTACGAGCAGTACGTC. It encodes CASSLGAGTIYEQYV. The gene calls are TRBV5-1 and TRBJ2-7; D may correspond to TRBD1 or TRBD2 (5 bases each). Trimming took off 0 bases at V and 3 bases at J, with 13 bases between the two ends. The CDR3 loop spans 15 amino acids. The germline gives CDR1 SGHRS, CDR2 YFSETQ.

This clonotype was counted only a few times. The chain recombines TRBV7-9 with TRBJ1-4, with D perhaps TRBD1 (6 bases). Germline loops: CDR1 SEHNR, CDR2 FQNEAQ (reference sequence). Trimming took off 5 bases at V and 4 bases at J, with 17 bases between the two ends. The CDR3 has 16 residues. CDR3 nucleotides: TGTGCCAGCAGCCGACTACCGACAGGTCTTAATGAAAAACTGTTTTTT. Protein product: CASSRLPTGLNEKLFF. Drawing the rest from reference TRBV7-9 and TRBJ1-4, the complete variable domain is DTGVSQNPRHKITKRGQNVTFRCDPISEHNRLYWYRQTLGQGPEFLTYFQNEAQLEKSRLLSDRFSAERPKGSFSTLEIQRTEQGDSAMYLCASSRLPTGLNEKLFFGSGTQLSVL.